The T cell receptor beta chain under discussion was sequenced for a study of Graves' ophthalmopathy and Graves' hyperthyroidism. Study at large: The collection of peripheral blood took place at initial diagnosis, before any treatment. Study outcomes and limitations: Its predictions of ophthalmopathy progression gave the model 65% to 71% sensitivity and roughly 76% specificity.

Amplified material comprised TCR beta CDR3 regions derived from RNA transcripts. First-round RT-PCR with HTBI primers preceded a second-round multiplex PCR. TCRdb reprocessed the multiplex PCR reads via MiXCR and lists one record per CDR3 protein. Of a few hundred thousand distinct CDR3 sequences listed, around a fifth are singletons. The table lists this clonotype with many counts. The antigen is unknown. The CDR3 contains 15 residues. The germline V gene has CDR1 SGDLS and CDR2 YYNGEE. Germline trimming cut 4 bases from V and 4 bases from J; bases unmatched to any gene: 7. This chain connects TRBV9 to TRBJ2-5; the match to TRBD2 covers 10 bases. Material: peripheral blood. The TCR was taken from a woman under 30 with stable Graves' hyperthyroidism. The CDR3 is CASSSSGSRAETQYF. CDR3 nucleotides: TGTGCCAGCAGCTCTAGCGGGAGCAGGGCAGAGACCCAGTACTTC.